These 16 T cell receptor beta chains originate from one sample sequenced in a study of T cells after yellow fever vaccination. TCRdb reprocessed the 5' RACE reads via MiXCR and lists one record per CDR3 protein. In the table there are about 96,000 distinct CDR3 sequences, roughly 9% of which are singletons. The material sequenced was CD8+ T cells not binding an NS4B(214-222) dextramer, sorted from PBMCs, taken less than 16 days after the first yellow fever vaccination. All receptors come from a man aged 18 to 29 who received the YFV17D yellow fever vaccine.

V is TRBV11-1 and J is TRBJ1-1; D is perhaps TRBD1 (5 bases). CDR1 is SGHAT, CDR2 FQDESV, per germline (reference sequence). V lost 5 bases to trimming and J lost 0 bases, with 16 bases between them. The CDR3 extends over 16 amino acids. The CDR3 DNA follows: TGTGCCAGCAGCCTAGACAGAGACCTCATGAACACTGAAGCTTTCTTT. Protein sequence: CASSLDRDLMNTEAFF.

The chain joins TRBV4-3 to TRBJ2-6; no definite D call. The V gene's germline CDR1 is LGHNA and CDR2 YSLEER. Trimming took off 1 base at V and 0 bases at J, with 10 bases between the two ends. The CDR3 sequence is 17 residues long. CDR3 loop: CASSQGDTSSGANVLTF. CDR3 coding DNA: TGCGCCAGCAGCCAAGGAGACACCTCCTCTGGGGCCAACGTCCTGACTTTC.

This clonotype has more than one count but fewer than ten. This rearrangement joins TRBV12-3 or TRBV12-4 to TRBJ1-1, with a possible D match to TRBD1 (5 bases). Trimming left V 3 bases short and J 1 base short, with 9 bases between. The CDR3 has 14 amino acids. DNA for the CDR3: TGTGCCAGCAGTTTGGGGGGAAGGAACACTGAAGCTTTCTTT. Translation gives CASSLGGRNTEAFF.

The genes are TRBV12-3 or TRBV12-4 and TRBJ1-1, with D unresolved. V lost 5 bases and J lost 4, with 11 bases in between. The CDR3 is made up of 13 amino acids. The CDR3 DNA reads as TGTGCCAGCAGTCGAGGGTTGACCACTGAAGCTTTCTTT. Translated, it gives CASSRGLTTEAFF.

The genes are TRBV12-3 or TRBV12-4 and TRBJ1-5, with 9 bases fitting TRBD1. This CDR3 comprises 17 residues. The V gene end was trimmed by 6 bases and the J gene end by 6 bases; junction bases not matched to a gene: 15. CDR3 protein: CASSPRGGRDRAQPQHF. The CDR3 coding sequence is TGTGCCAGCAGCCCCCGGGGGGGAAGGGACAGGGCTCAGCCCCAGCATTTT.

The chain joins TRBV7-8 to TRBJ2-3, with a possible D match to TRBD1 (5 bases). Trimming took 8 bases from V and 1 from J, leaving 7 bases between them. This CDR3 is 12 amino acids long. Germline V lookup: CDR1 SGHVS, CDR2 FQNEAQ. In nucleotides, the CDR3 is TGTGCCAGCGACAGAGGCACAGATACGCAGTATTTT. Its translation is CASDRGTDTQYF.

This clonotype occurred a few times. This chain connects TRBV29-1 to TRBJ2-1, with a tentative D call TRBD1 (5 bases). V gave up 5 bases and J gave up 6 bases, with 8 bases separating them. The CDR3 loop spans 11 amino acids. Germline-derived CDR1 and CDR2 are SQVTM and ANQGSEA. The CDR3 loop is CSVSGSNEQFF. CDR3 DNA sequence: TGCAGCGTTTCAGGGTCCAATGAGCAGTTCTTC.

The chain's CDR3 is CASSSDPGDSGGYTF. CDR3 sequence (DNA): TGTGCCAGCAGCTCCGACCCCGGGGATTCGGGTGGCTACACCTTC. The chain couples TRBV11-2 to TRBJ1-2; no firm D call. The CDR3 spans 15 residues. Between the trimmed V and J ends, which lost 4 bases and 7 bases, there was a span of 19 bases. In germline, CDR1 is SGHAT, CDR2 FQNNGV.

This clonotype was observed a few times. This rearrangement joins TRBV11-2 to TRBJ2-4; D is unresolved. Germline loops: CDR1 SGHAT, CDR2 FQNNGV. The V and J ends lost 5 bases and 8 bases respectively, with 19 bases between them. CDR3 size: 15 residues. In nucleotides, the CDR3 is TGTGCCAGCAGCCCCGACGGTGGGCCCAGGTACATTCAGTACTTC. Amino acids: CASSPDGGPRYIQYF.

This clonotype was detected a few times. The chain carries TRBV27 and TRBJ2-7; D possibly corresponds to TRBD2 (6 bases). The CDR3 covers 15 residues. V lost 8 bases and J 4 bases, leaving 21 bases between the germline ends. Germline-derived CDR1 and CDR2 are MNHEY and SMNVEV (reference sequence). The CDR3 region has the DNA TGTGCCAGCCATATGGACGGGACTGGGGATTACGAGCAGTACTTC. It codes for CASHMDGTGDYEQYF.

The chain carries TRBV13 and TRBJ1-6, with D uncertain. The CDR3 spans 17 residues. Germline CDR1 reads PRHDT; CDR2 reads FYEKMQ (reference sequence). V lost 0 bases and J lost 3, with 12 bases in between. Written as DNA, the CDR3 is TGTGCCAGCAGCTTAGGCCGGGCCATGGACTATAATTCACCCCTCCACTTT. Amino acid sequence: CASSLGRAMDYNSPLHF.

The chain links TRBV6-6 to TRBJ2-5, with D hard to call. The CDR3 is made up of 14 amino acids. Looked up from germline, CDR1 is MNHNY and CDR2 is SVGAGI (reference sequence). Trimming cost V 3 bases and J 1 base, with 9 bases left between them. The CDR3: CASSYVSLQETQYF. CDR3 nucleotides: TGTGCCAGCAGTTATGTATCACTCCAAGAGACCCAGTACTTC.

The rearrangement links TRBV20-1 to TRBJ2-3; tentative D call: TRBD2 (6 bases). Germline CDR1 DFQATT, CDR2 SNEGSKA (reference sequence). CDR3 length: 14 amino acids. V was shortened by 4 bases and J by 4 bases, with 15 bases between the two germline ends. Here the CDR3 DNA reads TGCAGTGCTATGGGACCGAGGGAGGCAGATACGCAGTATTTT. Its protein product is CSAMGPREADTQYF.

This clonotype showed up many times. The chain has TRBV11-2 and TRBJ1-1, with D hard to call. V was cut by 2 bases and J by 5 bases, with 27 bases left in between. Germline V lookup: CDR1 SGHAT, CDR2 FQNNGV. The length of the CDR3 is 19 residues. Here the CDR3 DNA reads TGTGCCAGCAGCTTAAGGTCCTTTCCGTATCCCGTACAGAAGACTGAAGCTTTCTTT. Amino acid sequence: CASSLRSFPYPVQKTEAFF.

The chain couples TRBV6-2 or TRBV6-3 to TRBJ2-7; D tentatively fits TRBD1 or TRBD2 (5 bases each). The CDR3 is made up of 16 amino acids. Trimming stripped 0 bases from V and 0 bases from J, with 12 bases between. The germline V gene has CDR1 MNHEY and CDR2 SVGEGT. CDR3 in amino acids: CASSYSRGDDSYEQYV. The DNA of the CDR3 is TGTGCCAGCAGTTACTCGAGAGGGGACGACTCCTACGAGCAGTACGTC.

This rearrangement joins TRBV7-9 to TRBJ2-7; 12 bases agree with TRBD2. The V segment lost 6 bases and the J segment 2 bases; nucleotides outside the gene matches: 5. This CDR3 contains 15 residues. Germline lookup yields CDR1 SEHNR and CDR2 FQNEAQ (reference sequence). CDR3 DNA: TGTGCCAGCAGTTCAACTAGCGGGGGGACCTACGAGCAGTACTTC. Its translation is CASSSTSGGTYEQYF.